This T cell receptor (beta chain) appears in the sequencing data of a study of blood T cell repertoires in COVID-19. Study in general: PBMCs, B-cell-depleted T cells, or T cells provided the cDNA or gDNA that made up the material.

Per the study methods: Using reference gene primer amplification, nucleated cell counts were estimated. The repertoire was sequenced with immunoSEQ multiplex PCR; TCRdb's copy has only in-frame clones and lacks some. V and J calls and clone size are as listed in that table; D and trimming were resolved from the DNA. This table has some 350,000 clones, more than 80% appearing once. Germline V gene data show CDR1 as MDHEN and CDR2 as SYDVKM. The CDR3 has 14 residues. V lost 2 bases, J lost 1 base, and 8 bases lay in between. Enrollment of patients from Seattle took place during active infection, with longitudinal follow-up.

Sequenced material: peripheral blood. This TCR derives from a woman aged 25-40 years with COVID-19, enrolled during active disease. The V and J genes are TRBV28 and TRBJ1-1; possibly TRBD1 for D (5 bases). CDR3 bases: TGTGCCAGCAGTTTAGGGCAGGGGAACACTGAAGCTTTCTTT. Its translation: CASSLGQGNTEAFF.